This TCR beta chain was captured by sequencing in a study of T cell responses to AZD1222 COVID-19 vaccine (dated by TCRdb to 2020 to 2023). Context from the whole study: AZD1222 recipients with second doses at about 4 weeks or about 12 weeks were pooled, because spike-specific TCR depth and breadth did not differ between schedules. A total of about 230 trial participants underwent TCR sequencing, of whom some 210 received two doses of AZD1222 and about 25 received two doses of the MenACWY control vaccine. Trial participants were enrolled by age into subgroups of 18-55, 56-69 and 70-plus years, and roughly 150, 30 and 60 TCR-sequenced participants, respectively, were included in these subgroups. Here is what the overall study found, with its caveats: Reportedly, close to half of the unique spike-specific TCRs recognized epitopes lying outside the regions that are mutated in the B.1.351 and B.1.1.7 variants. A significant rise in spike-specific TCR breadth and depth was observed after two AZD1222 doses relative to day 0 and relative to MenACWY recipients. CD4 TCRs associated with the vaccine covered the entire spike protein, and the dominant responses were in regions 160-218 and 743-854. Conclusions about previously exposed vaccinees are limited, since just five or six AZD1222 recipients were seropositive for SARS-CoV-2 at baseline. Because no day 14 peak-response samples were available, the repertoires could be characterized only after the peak T cell response. Participants were mostly white British, with more females than males. The authors suggested clonal diversity may have been underestimated. In the small 56-69-year group, the increase in depth fell short of significance, most likely because of low power.

Worth noting for this clone: Its cognate antigen has yet to be identified. Nothing much larger sits one base from this clone, and base qualities are not available.

Trimming removed 3 bases from V and 0 bases from J, leaving 12 bases between the germline ends. Reading from cysteine to phenylalanine, the CDR3 counts 17 amino acids. Only CDR3 DNA is held: 51 bases, read in frame from base 1. The CDR3 regions of human TCRbeta chains were analyzed by immunosequencing. The original pipeline was this. Repertoire TCRs were matched against a reference library of SARS-CoV-2-specific TCRs generated with the MIRA antigen-specificity platform. Breadth was defined as the fraction of unique TCRs that were SARS-CoV-2-associated, and depth was defined as the fraction of total T cells that were SARS-CoV-2-associated. Using the MIRA data, every spike-specific TCR was mapped to the spike region that the TCR reacted to and assigned to either a CD4 or a CD8 class. Log10-transformed breadth and depth values were compared by one-way ANOVA with Sidak's multiple comparisons tests. The source is immuneACCESS, and TCRdb retained only in-frame sequences with V and J called. Part of the clones is not carried over; for the studies checked, unresolved V genes explain less than half of this, and the remainder is unexplained. From that table come the V and J calls and clone size; the DNA was used to work out D and trimming. In this sample the table shows about 120,000 clones, approximately 88% of which occur a single time. The ten top clones hold about 6% of the sample.

What the time point label conveys for this sample: baseline before first vaccination. The vaccinee samples were drawn from two UK trials, COV001 and COV002, one of which was a single-blind randomized controlled phase 2/3 trial testing AZD1222 (ChAdOx1 nCoV-19) in healthy adults. For TCRbeta chain sequencing, PBMC samples from trial participants were taken at day 0 and at day 28 after the second dose. The source is an adult in good health. The receptor chain draws on TRBV23-1 and TRBJ2-6; there is no confident call for the D gene. TRBV23-1 is labeled an ORF, and its function is uncertain. This specimen was peripheral blood, taken on day 0 of AZD1222 vaccination. The sequenced DNA is TGCGCCAGCAGTCAGCCGAGACGGTACTCTGGGGCCAACGTCCTGACTTTC. This gives the protein CASSQPRRYSGANVLTF.